The 5 T cell receptor beta chains in this list originate from one sample, sequenced in a study of technical replicates of blood from several donors. Repertoires were generated with immunoSEQ multiplex PCR, while TCRdb's copy carries only in-frame clones and drops some. The table records about 80,000 clones, 97% of them present only once. Sequencing used T cells isolated from PBMCs. These receptors came from a human donor in good health.

This clone was counted a single time. V is TRBV5-4 and J is TRBJ2-7; TRBD2 matches at 13 bases. The CDR3 length is 16 residues. The germline CDR1 and CDR2 sequences are SGHNT and YYREEE (reference sequence). The V and J ends lost 4 bases and 2 bases, in that order; junction bases with no gene match: 6. This CDR3 is CASSPGLAGNTYEQYF. In DNA, the CDR3 is TGTGCCAGCAGCCCGGGACTAGCGGGAAATACCTACGAGCAGTACTTC.

This clone showed up just once. The rearrangement uses TRBV28 and TRBJ1-5; 11 nucleotides line up with TRBD1. CDR3 length equals 15 residues. The trim removed 3 bases at V and 4 bases at J, leaving 2 bases unmatched. CDR1 and CDR2 from the germline V gene are MDHEN and SYDVKM. The CDR3 spells CASSFGTGGNQPQHF. The CDR3 coding sequence is TGTGCCAGCAGTTTTGGGACAGGGGGGAATCAGCCCCAGCATTTT.

The chain has TRBV7-3 and TRBJ2-7; TRBD1 might be the D (6 bases). Germline V CDR1 and CDR2: SGHTA, FQGTGA. V lost 5 bases, J lost 6 bases, and 20 bases lay in between. The CDR3 has 15 residues. The CDR3 DNA reads TGTGCCAGCAGCCCTAACCGGGACACCTCGTCCGAGCAGTACTTC. Protein sequence: CASSPNRDTSSEQYF.

This chain uses TRBV5-6 with TRBJ2-7, with 11 bases aligning to TRBD2. CDR1 and CDR2 from the germline V gene are SGHDT and YYEEEE. The CDR3 has 15 amino acids. Trimming removed 5 bases from V and 0 bases from J; junction bases left unmatched: 4. The CDR3 reads CASSWGLADSYEQYF. The CDR3 DNA follows: TGTGCCAGCAGTTGGGGACTAGCGGACTCCTACGAGCAGTACTTC.

This chain connects TRBV4-1 to TRBJ1-2; 7 bases line up with TRBD1. J lost 0 bases, V lost 0 bases, and 1 base had no gene match. The CDR3 contains 15 residues. Looked up from germline, CDR1 is MGHRA and CDR2 is YSYEKL. This CDR3 reads CASSQEGTANYGYTF. The CDR3 DNA sequence: TGCGCCAGCAGCCAAGAGGGGACAGCTAACTATGGCTACACCTTC.